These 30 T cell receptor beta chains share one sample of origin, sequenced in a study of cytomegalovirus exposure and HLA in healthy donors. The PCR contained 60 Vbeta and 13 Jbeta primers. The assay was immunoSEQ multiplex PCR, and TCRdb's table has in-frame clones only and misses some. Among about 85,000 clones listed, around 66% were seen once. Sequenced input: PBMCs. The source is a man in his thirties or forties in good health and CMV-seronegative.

CDR3 DNA: TGTGCCAGCAGCGTGGGACTAGCGGGGATCTACGAGCAGTACTTC. Residues: CASSVGLAGIYEQYF. V gene TRBV7-3 combines with J gene TRBJ2-7, with 13 bases fitting TRBD2. Germline-derived CDR1 and CDR2 are SGHTA and FQGTGA. Losses at the gene ends were 5 bases for V and 3 bases for J; bases not matched to a gene: 4. The length of the CDR3 is 15 residues.

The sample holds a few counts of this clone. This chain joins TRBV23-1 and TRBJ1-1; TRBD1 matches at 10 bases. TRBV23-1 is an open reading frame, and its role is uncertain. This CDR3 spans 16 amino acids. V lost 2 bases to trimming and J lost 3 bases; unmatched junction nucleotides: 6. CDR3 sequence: CASSQTRDRGDTEAFF. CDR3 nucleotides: TGCGCCAGCAGTCAAACCCGGGACAGGGGTGACACTGAAGCTTTCTTT.

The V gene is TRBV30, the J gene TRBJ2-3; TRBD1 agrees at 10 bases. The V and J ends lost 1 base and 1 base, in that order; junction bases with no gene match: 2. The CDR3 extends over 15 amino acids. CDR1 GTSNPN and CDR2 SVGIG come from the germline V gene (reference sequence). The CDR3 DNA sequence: TGTGCCTGGAGTGGGGGGACAGGGGGCACAGATACGCAGTATTTT. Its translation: CAWSGGTGGTDTQYF.

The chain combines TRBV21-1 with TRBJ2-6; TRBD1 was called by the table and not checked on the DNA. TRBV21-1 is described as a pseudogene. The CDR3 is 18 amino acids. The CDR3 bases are TGTGCCAGCAGCAACTGGACAGGGAGGGGCTCTGGGGCCAACGTCCTGACTTTC. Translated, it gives CASSNWTGRGSGANVLTF.

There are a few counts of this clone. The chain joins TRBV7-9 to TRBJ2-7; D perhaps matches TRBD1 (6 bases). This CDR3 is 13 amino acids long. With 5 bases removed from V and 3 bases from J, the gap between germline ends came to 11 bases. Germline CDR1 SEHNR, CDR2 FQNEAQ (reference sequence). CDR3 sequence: CASSGWGHYEQYF. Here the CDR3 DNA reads TGTGCCAGCAGCGGCTGGGGGCACTACGAGCAGTACTTC.

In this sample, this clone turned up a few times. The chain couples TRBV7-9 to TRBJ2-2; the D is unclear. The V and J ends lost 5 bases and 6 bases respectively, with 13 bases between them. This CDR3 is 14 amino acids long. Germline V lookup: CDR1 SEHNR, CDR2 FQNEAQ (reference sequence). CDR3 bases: TGTGCCAGCAGCGCGTACAGTTCCGCCGGGGAGCTGTTTTTT. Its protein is CASSAYSSAGELFF.

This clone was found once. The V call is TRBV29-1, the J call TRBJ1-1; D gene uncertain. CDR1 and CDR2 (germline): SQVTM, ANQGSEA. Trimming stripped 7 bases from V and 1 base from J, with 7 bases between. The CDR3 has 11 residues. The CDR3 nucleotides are TGCAGCGGATCAGAGAACACTGAAGCTTTCTTT. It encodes CSGSENTEAFF.

CDR3: CASSQVGDRLSNQPQHF. CDR3 in DNA: TGCGCCAGCAGTCAAGTGGGGGACAGGCTAAGCAATCAGCCCCAGCATTTT. The chain carries TRBV23-1 and TRBJ1-5; 8 bases are shared with TRBD1. TRBV23-1 counts as an open reading frame of uncertain function. The CDR3 has 17 residues. V trimming: 2 bases; J trimming: 1 base; junction bases outside the gene matches: 7.

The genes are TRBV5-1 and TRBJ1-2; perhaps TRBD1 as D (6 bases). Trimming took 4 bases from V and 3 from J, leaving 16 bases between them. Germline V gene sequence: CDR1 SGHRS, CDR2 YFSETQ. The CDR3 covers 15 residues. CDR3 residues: CASSLGQNKHYGYTF. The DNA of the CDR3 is TGCGCCAGCAGCCTAGGACAGAATAAACACTATGGCTACACCTTC.

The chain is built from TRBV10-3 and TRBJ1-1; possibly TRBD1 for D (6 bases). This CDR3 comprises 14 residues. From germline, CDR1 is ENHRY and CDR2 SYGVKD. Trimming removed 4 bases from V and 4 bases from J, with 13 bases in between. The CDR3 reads CAISGGEGGTEAFF. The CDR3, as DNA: TGTGCCATCAGTGGAGGGGAAGGGGGCACTGAAGCTTTCTTT.

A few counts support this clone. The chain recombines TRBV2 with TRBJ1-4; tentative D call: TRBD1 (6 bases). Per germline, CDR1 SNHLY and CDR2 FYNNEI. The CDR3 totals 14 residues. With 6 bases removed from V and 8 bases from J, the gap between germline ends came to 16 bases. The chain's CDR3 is CASSHREGEEKLFF. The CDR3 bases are TGTGCCAGCAGCCACAGGGAGGGAGAAGAAAAACTGTTTTTT.

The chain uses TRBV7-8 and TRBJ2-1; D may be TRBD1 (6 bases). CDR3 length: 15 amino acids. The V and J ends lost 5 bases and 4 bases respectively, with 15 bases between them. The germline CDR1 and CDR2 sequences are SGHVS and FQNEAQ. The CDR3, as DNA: TGTGCCAGCAGCCCGTACCGGACAGCTTACAATGAGCAGTTCTTC. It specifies CASSPYRTAYNEQFF.

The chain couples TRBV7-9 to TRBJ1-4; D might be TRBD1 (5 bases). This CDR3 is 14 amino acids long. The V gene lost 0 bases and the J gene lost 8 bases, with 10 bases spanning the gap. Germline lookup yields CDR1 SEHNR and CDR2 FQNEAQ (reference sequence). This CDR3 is CASSLAQGLEKLFF. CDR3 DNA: TGTGCCAGCAGCTTAGCCCAGGGTTTAGAAAAACTGTTTTTT.

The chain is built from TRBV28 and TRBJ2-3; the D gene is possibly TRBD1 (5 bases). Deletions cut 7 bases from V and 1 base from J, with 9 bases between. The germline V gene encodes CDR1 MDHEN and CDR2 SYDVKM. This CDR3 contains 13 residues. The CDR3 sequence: CASIQVGTDTQYF. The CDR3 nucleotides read TGTGCCAGCATACAGGTGGGCACAGATACGCAGTATTTT.

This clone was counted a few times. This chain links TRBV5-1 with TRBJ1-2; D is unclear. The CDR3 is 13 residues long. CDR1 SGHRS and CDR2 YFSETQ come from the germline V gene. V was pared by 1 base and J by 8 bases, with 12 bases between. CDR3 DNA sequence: TGCGCCAGCAGCTTGTTTGGCCGGGAGGGCTACACCTTC. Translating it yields CASSLFGREGYTF. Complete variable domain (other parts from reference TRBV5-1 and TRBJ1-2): KAGVTQTPRYLIKTRGQQVTLSCSPISGHRSVSWYQQTPGQGLQFLFEYFSETQRNKGNFPGRFSGRQFSNSRSEMNVSTLELGDSALYLCASSLFGREGYTFGSGTRLTVV.

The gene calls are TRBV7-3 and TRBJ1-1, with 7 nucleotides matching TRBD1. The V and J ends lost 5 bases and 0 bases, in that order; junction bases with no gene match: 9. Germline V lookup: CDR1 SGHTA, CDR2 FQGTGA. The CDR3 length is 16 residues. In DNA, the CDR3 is TGTGCCAGCAGCGAGGCCGGGACAGAGATGAACACTGAAGCTTTCTTT. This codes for CASSEAGTEMNTEAFF.

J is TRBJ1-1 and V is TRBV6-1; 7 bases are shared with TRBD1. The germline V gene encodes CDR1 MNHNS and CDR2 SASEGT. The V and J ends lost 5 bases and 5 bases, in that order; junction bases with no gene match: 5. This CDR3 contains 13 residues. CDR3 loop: CASSLSGGTEAFF. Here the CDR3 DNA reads TGTGCCAGCAGTCTGTCAGGGGGAACTGAAGCTTTCTTT.

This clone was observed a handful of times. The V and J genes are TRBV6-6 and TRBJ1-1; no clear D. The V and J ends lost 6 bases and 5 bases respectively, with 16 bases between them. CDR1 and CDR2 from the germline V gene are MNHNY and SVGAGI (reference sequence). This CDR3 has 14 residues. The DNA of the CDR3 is TGTGCCAGCAGCATACCAGGAGGGAGGACTGAAGCTTTCTTT. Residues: CASSIPGGRTEAFF.

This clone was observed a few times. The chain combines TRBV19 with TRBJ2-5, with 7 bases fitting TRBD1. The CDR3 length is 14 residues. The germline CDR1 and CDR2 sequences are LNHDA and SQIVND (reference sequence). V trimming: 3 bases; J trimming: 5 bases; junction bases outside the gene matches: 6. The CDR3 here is CASSIVGQVETQYF. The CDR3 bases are TGTGCCAGTAGTATCGTCGGACAGGTTGAGACCCAGTACTTC.

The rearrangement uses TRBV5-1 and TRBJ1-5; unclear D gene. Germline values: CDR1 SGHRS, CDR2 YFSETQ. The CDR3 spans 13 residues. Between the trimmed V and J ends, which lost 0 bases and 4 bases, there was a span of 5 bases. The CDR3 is CASSLGENQPQHF. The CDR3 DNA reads TGCGCCAGCAGCTTGGGAGAAAATCAGCCCCAGCATTTT. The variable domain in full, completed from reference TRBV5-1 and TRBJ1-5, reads KAGVTQTPRYLIKTRGQQVTLSCSPISGHRSVSWYQQTPGQGLQFLFEYFSETQRNKGNFPGRFSGRQFSNSRSEMNVSTLELGDSALYLCASSLGENQPQHFGDGTRLSIL.

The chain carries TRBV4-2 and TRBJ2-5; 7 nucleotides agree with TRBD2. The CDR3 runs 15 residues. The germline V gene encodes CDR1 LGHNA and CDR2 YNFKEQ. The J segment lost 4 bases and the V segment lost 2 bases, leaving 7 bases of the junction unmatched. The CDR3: CASSQPTGGGETQYF. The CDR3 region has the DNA TGTGCCAGCAGCCAACCCACGGGAGGCGGAGAGACCCAGTACTTC.

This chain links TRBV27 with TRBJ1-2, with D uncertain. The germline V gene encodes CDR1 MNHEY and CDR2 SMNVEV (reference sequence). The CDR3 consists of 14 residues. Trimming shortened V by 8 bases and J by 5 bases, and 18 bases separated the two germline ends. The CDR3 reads CASGARRVQYGYTF. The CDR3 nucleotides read TGTGCCAGCGGCGCTCGTCGGGTTCAGTATGGCTACACCTTC.

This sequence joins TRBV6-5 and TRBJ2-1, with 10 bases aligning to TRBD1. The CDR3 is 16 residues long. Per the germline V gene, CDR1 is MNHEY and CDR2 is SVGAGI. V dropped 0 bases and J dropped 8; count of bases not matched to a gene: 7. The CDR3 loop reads CASSYSPGQGLDEQFF. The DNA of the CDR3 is TGTGCCAGCAGTTACTCCCCGGGACAGGGGCTGGATGAGCAGTTCTTC.

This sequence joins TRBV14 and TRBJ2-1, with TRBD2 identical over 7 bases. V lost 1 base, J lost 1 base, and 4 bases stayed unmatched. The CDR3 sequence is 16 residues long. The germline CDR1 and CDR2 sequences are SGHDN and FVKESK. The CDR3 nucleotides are TGTGCCAGCAGCCAAGGGCCGGGACTATCCTACAATGAGCAGTTCTTC. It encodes CASSQGPGLSYNEQFF.

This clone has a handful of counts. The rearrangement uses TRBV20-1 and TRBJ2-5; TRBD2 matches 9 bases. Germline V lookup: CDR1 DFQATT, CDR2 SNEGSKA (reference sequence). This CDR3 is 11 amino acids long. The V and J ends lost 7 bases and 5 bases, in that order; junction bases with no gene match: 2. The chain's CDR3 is CSVSGRETQYF. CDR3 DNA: TGCAGTGTAAGCGGGAGGGAGACCCAGTACTTC.

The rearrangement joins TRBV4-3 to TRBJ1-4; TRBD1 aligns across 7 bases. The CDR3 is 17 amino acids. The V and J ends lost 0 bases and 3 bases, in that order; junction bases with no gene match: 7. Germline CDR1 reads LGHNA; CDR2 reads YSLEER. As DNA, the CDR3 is TGCGCCAGCAGCCAAGATGTCAGGACAGGCGCTAATGAAAAACTGTTTTTT. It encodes CASSQDVRTGANEKLFF.

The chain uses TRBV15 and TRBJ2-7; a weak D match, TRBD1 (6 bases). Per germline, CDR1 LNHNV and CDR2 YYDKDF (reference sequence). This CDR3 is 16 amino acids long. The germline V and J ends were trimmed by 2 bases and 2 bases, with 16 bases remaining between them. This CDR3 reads CATSRRLTQGTYEQYF. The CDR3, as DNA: TGTGCCACCAGCAGACGGTTAACCCAGGGGACCTACGAGCAGTACTTC. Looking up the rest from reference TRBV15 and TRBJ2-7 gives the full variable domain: DAMVIQNPRYQVTQFGKPVTLSCSQTLNHNVMYWYQQKSSQAPKLLFHYYDKDFNNEADTPDNFQSRRPNTSFCFLDIRSPGLGDTAMYLCATSRRLTQGTYEQYFGPGTRLTVT.

The CDR3 sequence is CASSVTGSTGELFF. The CDR3 DNA reads as TGTGCCAGCAGCGTGACAGGGAGCACCGGGGAGCTGTTTTTT. The chain is built from TRBV5-4 and TRBJ2-2, with 7 bases matching TRBD1. Germline V gives CDR1 SGHNT, CDR2 YYREEE (reference sequence). CDR3 length: 14 amino acids. Trimming removed 4 bases from V and 4 bases from J; junction bases left unmatched: 4.

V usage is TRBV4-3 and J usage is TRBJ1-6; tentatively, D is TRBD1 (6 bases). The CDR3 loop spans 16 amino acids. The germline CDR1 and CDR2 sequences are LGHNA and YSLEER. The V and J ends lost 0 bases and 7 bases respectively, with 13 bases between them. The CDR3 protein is CASSQEAVRGNSPLHF. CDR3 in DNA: TGCGCCAGCAGCCAAGAAGCGGTCAGGGGCAATTCACCCCTCCACTTT.

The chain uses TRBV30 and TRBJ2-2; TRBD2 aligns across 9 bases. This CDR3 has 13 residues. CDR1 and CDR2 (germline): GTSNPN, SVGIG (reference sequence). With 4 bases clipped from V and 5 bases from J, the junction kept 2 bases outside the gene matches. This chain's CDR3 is CAWNLAGTGELFF. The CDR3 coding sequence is TGTGCCTGGAACCTAGCGGGGACCGGGGAGCTGTTTTTT.